This T cell receptor (beta chain) was sequenced during a study of blood T cell repertoires in COVID-19 (TCRdb year 2020). As for the study more broadly: The collaborator samples originated in the United States, Italy and Spain and spanned the acute and convalescent phases of COVID-19. The material from the prospective study consisted of cDNA or gDNA derived from T cells, B-cell-depleted T cells, or PBMCs. Deeply sampled blood TCRbeta repertoires from subjects exposed to, actively infected with, or recovered from COVID-19 were included in the dataset. The repertoires were made available in a free public database intended to serve as a resource for research on the immune response to SARS-CoV-2. The samples were drawn from two sources: the first 160 participants of the ongoing ImmuneRACE study, and fewer than 1,500 subjects contributed by 6 global collaborators. Nearly every sample came with metadata listing a de-identified subject ID, COVID-19 status, age in years and sex. Where available, HLA class I and class II types were taken from metadata supplied by the sample provider and were not determined by assay-based typing. Study-level results and caveats: The quantity of clinical and demographic metadata differed by source and by participant and was supplied without curation.

For this clone: No cognate antigen has been identified for it. Base qualities are not recorded, but no much larger clone differs from it by a single base.

The germline V gene (reference sequence) specifies SEHNR as CDR1 and FQNEAQ as CDR2. The CDR3, from cysteine to phenylalanine, totals 15 residues. Here the CDR3 DNA is all that survives: 45 bases in frame from base 1. Compared with germline, V lacks 6 bases and J lacks 4 bases; bases without a gene match: 11. TCRbeta CDR3 regions were amplified from genomic DNA using the immunoSEQ Assay, a bias-controlled multiplex PCR. Per the authors' processing: Within the assay, amplification of reference gene primers was used to estimate how many nucleated cells each sample contained. To quantify the absolute abundance of each unique TCRbeta CDR3 rearrangement, sequence reads were collapsed and filtered. For each sample, productive Simpson clonality was calculated as the square root of Simpson's diversity index over productive rearrangements. Not all clones reach the TCRdb copy of this immuneACCESS table, which keeps in-frame sequences only. Checked studies attribute under half of the gap to unresolved V genes and leave the rest unexplained. For V, J and clone size, that table is used; D and trimming come from the DNA. In all, the sample holds around 90,000 clones, and roughly 92% of those were seen once. Approximately 6% of the sample comes from the top ten.

Collaborating institutions collected whole blood in K2EDTA tubes following their own protocols. For TCRbeta analysis, collaborators shipped samples as frozen whole blood, isolated PBMCs, or DNA extracted from either of those sample types. The sample taken for sequencing was peripheral blood. The sequence was collected from a woman aged 55 to 70 with active COVID-19. This chain joins TRBV7-9 to TRBJ1-1; the junction holds 7 bases that match TRBD1. The nucleotides read TGTGCCAGCAGACCATCCGGGACAGCTAGCACTGAAGCTTTCTTT. It encodes CASRPSGTASTEAFF.